This section outlines one TCR beta chain sequence together with its context. This record belongs to a study of shared clonotypes between healthy human individuals. The assay was immunoSEQ multiplex PCR, and TCRdb's table has in-frame clones only and misses some. The sample has 850,000 to 1,200,000 clones; approximately 70% are singletons. The germline V gene has CDR1 LNHDA and CDR2 SQIVND (reference sequence). This CDR3 is 13 amino acids long. The ends were cut back, 8 bases at V and 6 bases at J, with 11 bases in the middle. The sequenced sample was memory CD4+ T cells sorted from blood. The subset: CD45RA-negative fraction. The chain combines TRBV19 with TRBJ1-6; unclear D gene. This clonotype was sampled from a man aged 18 to 29 in good health. As DNA, the CDR3 is TGTGCCAGTGCGAAAGGGTTTAATTCACCCCTCCACTTT. It yields the protein CASAKGFNSPLHF.